The 10 T cell receptor delta chains presented below share a single source sample, sequenced in a study of gamma-delta chains in newborns, infants, children. TCRdb made new clone calls on the reads using CATT. The data show 4,000 to 5,000 delta-chain clones, approximately 14% seen once. Sequenced input: blood. Receptor source: a child who was a newborn, infant or young child, either healthy, febrile or measles-vaccinated (not recorded which).

This clone was counted between two and nine times. The chain links TRDV2 to TRDJ3, with TRDD3 matching 10 bases. V shed 0 bases, J shed 1 base, and the junction held 11 bases outside the gene matches. Germline V gives CDR1 GEAIGNYY, CDR2 EKD. The CDR3 sequence is 21 residues long. CDR3: CACDTGSGDTLKSWDTRQMFF. The DNA for the CDR3 is TGTGCCTGTGACACCGGGTCGGGGGATACGCTCAAATCCTGGGACACCCGACAGATGTTTTTC.

This clone is termed large (0.1 to 1%). This specimen includes other DNA sequences encoding the same CDR3. The J gene is TRDJ1, the V gene TRDV2, with 10 bases matching TRDD3. The CDR3 covers 18 residues. Per germline, CDR1 GEAIGNYY and CDR2 EKD. V shed 0 bases and J 1 base; nucleotides not matched to a gene: 10. CDR3 nucleotide sequence: TGTGCCTGTGACACCGTCACGACTGGGGGATTCCGCACCGATAAACTCATCTTT. Translation: CACDTVTTGGFRTDKLIF.

Remarks on this clone: TCRdb attributes to this sequence the protein of a much larger clone, which differs from the DNA translation at residue 5; a read error is likely, and the protein displayed is translated from the DNA. The genes are TRDV2 and TRDJ1; 13 bases fit TRDD3. With V trimmed by 3 bases and J by 0 bases, 6 bases remained unmatched. Germline V gene data show CDR1 as GEAIGNYY and CDR2 as EKD. The CDR3 is 17 amino acids. CDR3 DNA sequence: TGTGCCTGTGACGACGTACTGGGGGATACGTACACCGATAAACTCATCTTT. This gives the protein CACDDVLGDTYTDKLIF.

This clone was found a few times. One end of the junction varies from germline; a read error may be responsible. This chain links TRDV2 with TRDJ3, with a weak D call TRDD3 (5 bases). TCRdb carries no J gene annotation; the J gene was assigned here by matching the DNA with germline. CDR3 size: 13 residues. Germline-derived CDR1 and CDR2 are GEAIGNYY and EKD. The CDR3 DNA reads as TGTGCCGGTGACACCTGGGACACCCGAAAGATGTTTTTC. Its translation is CAGDTWDTRKMFF.

Comment on this clone: A much larger clonotype is one base distant, so this may be a read error. Distinct nucleotide sequences in the sample also encode this CDR3. J is TRDJ2 and V is TRDV1; 12 positions agree with TRDD3. The V segment lost 0 bases and the J segment 14 bases; nucleotides outside the gene matches: 28. Germline CDR1 is TSWWSYY and CDR2 is QGS. This CDR3 region has 22 residues. The CDR3 is CALGELAVVLWLPILGDTQLFF. DNA for the CDR3: TGTGCTCTTGGGGAACTAGCAGTCGTCTTATGGCTCCCTATACTGGGGGATACCCAGCTCTTCTTT.

This clone was counted a few times. A read error may be the cause here, since a much bigger clone is one base away. Other nucleotide sequences from this sample produce the same CDR3. This chain uses TRDV2 with TRDJ1; 10 bases are a match to TRDD3. Germline V gene lookup returns CDR1 GEAIGNYY and CDR2 EKD. The CDR3 runs 18 residues. The CDR3 spells CACDTGVRGIRGTDKLIF. The CDR3 nucleotides read TGTGCCTGCGACACCGGGGTCCGGGGGATACGCGGCACCGATAAACTCATCTTT.

This clone has just a few counts. The TCRdb record carries a much larger clone's protein, which differs from this DNA's translation at residue 4; a read error is the likely cause, and the protein listed here is the DNA translation. CDR3 region: CACGTVGDSSWDTRQMFF. The DNA for the CDR3 is TGTGCCTGTGGCACCGTGGGGGATAGCTCCTGGGACACCCGACAGATGTTTTTC. The chain carries TRDV2 and TRDJ3; TRDD3 matches 9 bases. Germline V CDR1 and CDR2: GEAIGNYY, EKD. This CDR3 is built from 18 residues.

This clone has just a few counts. This may be a read error, as it is one base from a much larger clone. The chain employs TRDV2 and TRDJ1, with TRDD3 matching 12 bases. The ends lost 0 bases at V and 4 bases at J; junction bases unmatched: 11. The CDR3 is made up of 18 amino acids. CDR1 is GEAIGNYY, CDR2 EKD, per germline. DNA of the CDR3: TGTGCCTGTGACACCGGTCGGCTGGGGGATACGGCCCACGATAAACTCATCTTT. Translated: CACDTGRLGDTAHDKLIF.

The chain couples TRDV2 to TRDJ3, with 8 bases that match TRDD3. V was clipped by 2 bases and J by 0 bases; unmatched bases: 11. This CDR3 contains 20 residues. CDR1 and CDR2 from the germline V gene are GEAIGNYY and EKD. In DNA, the CDR3 is TGTGCCTGTGACATTACTGGGGGTCCTGGTAGCTCCTGGGACACCCGACAGATGTTTTTC. It yields the protein CACDITGGPGSSWDTRQMFF.

This clone showed up just a few times. TCRdb's entry gives the protein of a much larger clone, which mismatches this DNA's translation at residue 10, likely from a read error; the protein reported here is translated from the DNA. This chain uses TRDV2 with TRDJ1, with 9 bases aligning to TRDD3. The CDR3 runs 15 residues. Per germline, CDR1 GEAIGNYY and CDR2 EKD. The V segment lost 4 bases and the J segment 4 bases; nucleotides outside the gene matches: 9. Here the CDR3 reads CACEALGIRIDKLIF. In nucleotides, the CDR3 is TGTGCCTGTGAGGCCCTGGGGATACGCATCGATAAACTCATCTTT.